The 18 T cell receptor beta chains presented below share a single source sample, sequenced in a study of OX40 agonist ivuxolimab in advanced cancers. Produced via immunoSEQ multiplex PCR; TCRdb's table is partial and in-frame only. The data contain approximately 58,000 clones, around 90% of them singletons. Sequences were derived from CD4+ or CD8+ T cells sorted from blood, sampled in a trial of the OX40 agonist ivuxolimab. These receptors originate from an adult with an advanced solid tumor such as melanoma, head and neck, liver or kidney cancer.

The CDR3 region has the DNA TGTGCCAGCAGCCCGACAGTAACCCAGGGCAGCAATCAGCCCCAGCATTTT. Translated: CASSPTVTQGSNQPQHF. The genes are TRBV7-8 and TRBJ1-5; TRBD1 is a possible D gene (5 bases). The CDR3 totals 17 residues. The ends were cut back, 5 bases at V and 1 base at J, with 18 bases in the middle. Germline V gives CDR1 SGHVS, CDR2 FQNEAQ.

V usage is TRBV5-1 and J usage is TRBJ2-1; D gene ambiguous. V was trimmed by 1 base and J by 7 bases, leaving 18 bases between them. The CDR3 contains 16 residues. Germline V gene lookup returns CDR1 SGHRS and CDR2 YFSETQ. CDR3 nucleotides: TGCGCCAGCAGCTTGTGGGCCGATGCAGGCTCGAATGAGCAGTTCTTC. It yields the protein CASSLWADAGSNEQFF.

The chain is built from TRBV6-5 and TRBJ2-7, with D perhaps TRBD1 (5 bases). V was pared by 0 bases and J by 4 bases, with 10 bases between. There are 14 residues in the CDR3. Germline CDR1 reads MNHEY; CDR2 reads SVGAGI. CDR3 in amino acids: CASSYSGVWYEQYF. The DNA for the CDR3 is TGTGCCAGCAGTTACTCAGGGGTCTGGTACGAGCAGTACTTC.

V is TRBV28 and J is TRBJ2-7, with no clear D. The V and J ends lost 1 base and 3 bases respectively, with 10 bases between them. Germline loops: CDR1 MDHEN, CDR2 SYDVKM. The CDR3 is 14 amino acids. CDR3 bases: TGTGCCAGCAGTTTATCACAGTGGAACTACGAGCAGTACTTC. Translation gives CASSLSQWNYEQYF.

The CDR3 sequence: CASIRTSTKGAYEQYF. In nucleotides, the CDR3 is TGTGCCAGCATCCGGACTAGCACCAAAGGGGCCTACGAGCAGTACTTC. V and J are TRBV2 and TRBJ2-7; 8 bases agree with TRBD2. CDR3 length equals 16 residues. Germline-derived CDR1 and CDR2 are SNHLY and FYNNEI. V was clipped by 7 bases and J by 2 bases; unmatched bases: 13.

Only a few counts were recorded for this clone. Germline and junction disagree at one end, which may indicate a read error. For the CDR3, the DNA is TGCAGCGCTGAAGGCCAGGGGCCCTTCAACGAGCAGTACTTC. Translating it yields CSAEGQGPFNEQYF. The V call is TRBV29-1, the J call TRBJ2-7, with D possibly matching TRBD1 (6 bases). The CDR3 sequence is 14 residues long. Germline lookup yields CDR1 SQVTM and CDR2 ANQGSEA.

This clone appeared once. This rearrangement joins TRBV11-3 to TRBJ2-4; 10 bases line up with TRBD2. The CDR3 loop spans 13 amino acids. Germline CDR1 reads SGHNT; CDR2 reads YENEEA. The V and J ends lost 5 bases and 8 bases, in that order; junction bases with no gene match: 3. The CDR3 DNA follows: TGTGCCAGCAGCAACCTAGCGGGAGACATTCAGTACTTC. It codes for CASSNLAGDIQYF.

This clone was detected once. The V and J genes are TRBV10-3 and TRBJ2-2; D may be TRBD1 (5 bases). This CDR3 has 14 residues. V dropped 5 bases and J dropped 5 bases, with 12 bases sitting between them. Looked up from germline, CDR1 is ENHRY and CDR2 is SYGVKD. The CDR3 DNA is TGTGCCATCAGTAGCAACCCAGGGACCGGGGAGCTGTTTTTT. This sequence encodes CAISSNPGTGELFF.

The CDR3 reads CASSPSTGVSEKLFF. The CDR3 region has the DNA TGTGCCAGCAGTCCATCGACAGGGGTTTCTGAAAAACTGTTTTTT. The gene calls are TRBV28 and TRBJ1-4; 8 bases are shared with TRBD1. V trimming: 5 bases; J trimming: 7 bases; junction bases outside the gene matches: 9. This CDR3 is built from 15 residues. Germline CDR1 MDHEN, CDR2 SYDVKM.

The CDR3 nucleotides read TGTGCCAGCAGCGGCGGAATTGGTGGCTACACCTTC. Its translation: CASSGGIGGYTF. The chain uses TRBV9 and TRBJ1-2; D gene unclear. CDR3 size: 12 residues. Trimming removed 3 bases at V and 7 bases at J, with 10 bases between. Germline CDR1 reads SGDLS; CDR2 reads YYNGEE.

The CDR3 here is CASSRTPSGTDTQYF. The CDR3 nucleotides read TGTGCCAGCAGCAGGACTCCATCGGGGACAGATACGCAGTATTTT. The chain joins TRBV28 to TRBJ2-3, with D possibly matching TRBD2 (5 bases). CDR3 length: 15 residues. Germline V gives CDR1 MDHEN, CDR2 SYDVKM. The V gene lost 6 bases and the J gene lost 3 bases, with 16 bases spanning the gap.

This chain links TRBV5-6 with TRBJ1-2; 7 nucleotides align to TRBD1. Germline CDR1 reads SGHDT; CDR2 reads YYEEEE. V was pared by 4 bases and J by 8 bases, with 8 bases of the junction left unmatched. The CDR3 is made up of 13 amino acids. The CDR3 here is CASSLVTGTGYTF. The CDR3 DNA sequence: TGTGCCAGCAGCCTCGTGACAGGGACGGGCTACACCTTC.

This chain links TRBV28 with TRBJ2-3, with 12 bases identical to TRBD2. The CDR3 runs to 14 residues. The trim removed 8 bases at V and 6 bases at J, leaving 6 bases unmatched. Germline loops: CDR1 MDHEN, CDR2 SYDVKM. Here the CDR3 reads CASGLAGTPDTQYF. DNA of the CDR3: TGTGCCAGCGGACTAGCGGGGACCCCGGATACGCAGTATTTT.

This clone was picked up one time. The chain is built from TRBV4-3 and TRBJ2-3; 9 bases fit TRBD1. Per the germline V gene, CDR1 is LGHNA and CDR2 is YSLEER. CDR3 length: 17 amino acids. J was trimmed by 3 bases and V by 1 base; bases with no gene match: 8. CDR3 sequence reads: CASSQGEGQGGTDTQYF. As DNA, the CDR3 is TGCGCCAGCAGCCAAGGGGAGGGACAGGGAGGGACAGATACGCAGTATTTT.

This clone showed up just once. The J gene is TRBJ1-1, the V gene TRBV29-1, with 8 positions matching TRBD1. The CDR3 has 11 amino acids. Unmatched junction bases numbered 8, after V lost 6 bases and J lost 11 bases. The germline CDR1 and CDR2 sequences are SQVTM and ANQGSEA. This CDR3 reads CSVRTGRPAFF. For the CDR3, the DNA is TGCAGCGTCCGGACAGGGCGGCCCGCTTTCTTT.

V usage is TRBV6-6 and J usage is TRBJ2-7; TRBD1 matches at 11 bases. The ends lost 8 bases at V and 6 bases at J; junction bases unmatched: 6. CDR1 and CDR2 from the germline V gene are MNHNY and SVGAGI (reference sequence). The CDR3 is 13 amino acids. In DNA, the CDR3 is TGTGCCAGCGGAAGGACAGGGGGCGGCGAGCAGTACTTC. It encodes CASGRTGGGEQYF.

The CDR3: CASTLDGNYGYTF. DNA of the CDR3: TGTGCCAGCACCCTGGACGGAAACTATGGCTACACCTTC. The chain couples TRBV6-1 to TRBJ1-2; unclear D gene. The CDR3 spans 13 residues. Looked up from germline, CDR1 is MNHNS and CDR2 is SASEGT. The germline V and J ends were trimmed by 7 bases and 2 bases, with 11 bases remaining between them.

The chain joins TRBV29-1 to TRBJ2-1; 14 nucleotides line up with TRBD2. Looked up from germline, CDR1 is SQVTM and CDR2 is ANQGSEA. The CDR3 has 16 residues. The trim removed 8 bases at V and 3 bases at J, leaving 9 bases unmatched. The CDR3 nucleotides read TGCAGCCTTGGGGGACTAGCGGGAGATCTCTACAATGAGCAGTTCTTC. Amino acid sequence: CSLGGLAGDLYNEQFF.